This is a list of T cell receptor beta chains from one sample in a study of Ad26.COV2.S vaccination and SARS-CoV-2 variants. Sequencing was performed with immunoSEQ multiplex PCR; in TCRdb, only in-frame clones are kept and a portion is missing. The sample has over 400,000 clones; approximately 90% are singletons. The sequencing here drew on peripheral blood, taken in a trial of Ad26.COV2.S vaccine versus placebo. Every receptor here comes from a person aged 18-60 years who received the Ad26.COV2.S COVID-19 vaccine or a placebo. The CDR3 runs from the conserved cysteine through the conserved F or W. The D gene is left open where the match is weak. Only some rows state a clone size, as once, few, many or a class for expanded clones.

TRBV6-5	.	TRBJ1-1	.	CASSYSGIAEEAFF	TGTGCCAGCAGTTACTCCGGGATCGCAGAAGAAGCTTTCTTT
TRBV13	.	TRBJ2-7	TRBD1	CASSLYRDRGFHEQYF	TGTGCCAGCAGCCTTTACCGGGACAGGGGTTTCCACGAGCAGTACTTC
TRBV3-1/TRBV3-2	.	TRBJ1-2	TRBD1	CASSQGTGTHGYTF	TGTGCCAGCAGCCAAGGGACAGGGACACATGGCTACACCTTC
TRBV7-7	once	TRBJ2-1	.	CASARVPTSSYNEQFF	TGTGCTAGCGCCCGAGTCCCGACGAGCTCCTACAATGAGCAGTTCTTC
TRBV7-9	.	TRBJ2-7	TRBD1	CASSPWDREGEQYF	TGTGCCAGCAGCCCATGGGACAGGGAAGGCGAGCAGTACTTC
TRBV19	.	TRBJ1-5	TRBD1	CASSPGQGRGNQPQHF	TGTGCCAGTAGTCCCGGACAGGGACGGGGAAATCAGCCCCAGCATTTT
TRBV19	.	TRBJ1-5	TRBD1	CASSINRGNQPQHF	TGTGCCAGTAGTATAAACAGGGGGAATCAGCCCCAGCATTTT
TRBV21-1	once	TRBJ2-4	.	CASSKEGRLAKNIQYF	TGTGCCAGCAGCAAAGAGGGCAGATTAGCCAAAAACATTCAGTACTTC
TRBV6-2/TRBV6-3	.	TRBJ1-1	.	CASSKPQGTEAFF	TGTGCCAGCAGTAAACCTCAGGGAACTGAAGCTTTCTTT
TRBV19	.	TRBJ2-7	TRBD1	CASSIARTGGYEQYF	TGTGCCAGTAGTATAGCTCGGACAGGGGGCTACGAGCAGTACTTC
TRBV30	.	TRBJ2-7	.	CAWDSSSSYEQYF	TGTGCCTGGGACAGTTCGAGCTCCTACGAGCAGTACTTC
TRBV24-1	.	TRBJ1-2	.	CATSDDPFYGYTF	TGTGCCACCAGTGACGACCCCTTTTATGGCTACACCTTC
TRBV28	.	TRBJ1-1	.	CASMAGGWNTEAFF	TGTGCCAGCATGGCGGGAGGGTGGAACACTGAAGCTTTCTTT
TRBV12-5	.	TRBJ1-6	.	CASGLGFPSSPLHF	TGTGCTAGTGGTTTGGGTTTCCCCTCTTCACCCCTCCACTTT
TRBV28	.	TRBJ1-1	TRBD1	CASRTGGTEAFF	TGTGCCAGCAGGACAGGGGGCACTGAAGCTTTCTTT
TRBV15	once	TRBJ2-1	TRBD2	CATGSFWTSGDNEQFF	TGTGCCACCGGATCGTTCTGGACTAGCGGGGACAATGAGCAGTTCTTC
TRBV7-2	.	TRBJ1-5	.	CASSPRGPNGNQPQHF	TGTGCCAGCAGCCCCAGGGGACCCAACGGGAATCAGCCCCAGCATTTT
TRBV27	.	TRBJ1-4	.	CASTRVYITRLGEKLFF	TGTGCCAGCACCCGTGTATACATCACCCGCCTGGGAGAAAAACTGTTTTTT
TRBV6-5	once	TRBJ1-3	.	CASSTQVYSGNTIYF	TGTGCCAGCAGTACACAGGTTTACTCTGGAAACACCATATATTTT
TRBV9	.	TRBJ2-7	TRBD1	CASRGTGLRYEQYF	TGTGCCAGCAGGGGGACAGGACTCCGCTACGAGCAGTACTTC
TRBV4-3	.	TRBJ2-7	TRBD1	CASSQFQGAYEQYF	TGCGCCAGCAGCCAATTTCAGGGGGCTTACGAGCAGTACTTC
TRBV27	.	TRBJ1-3	.	CASSKKQGNTIYF	TGTGCCAGCAGTAAGAAGCAGGGGAACACCATATATTTT
TRBV18	.	TRBJ2-3	.	CASSRAGTDTQYF	TGTGCCAGCTCACGGGCGGGTACAGATACGCAGTATTTT
TRBV21-1	.	TRBJ2-7	.	CASSKEAGTYEQYF	TGTGCCAGCAGCAAAGAAGCAGGGACCTACGAGCAGTACTTC
TRBV12-5	.	TRBJ2-5	TRBD2	CASGFKRGIEETQYF	TGTGCTAGTGGTTTCAAGCGGGGAATCGAAGAGACCCAGTACTTC
TRBV5-1	.	TRBJ1-4	.	CASSLEYGGEKLFF	TGCGCCAGCAGCTTGGAATACGGAGGGGAAAAACTGTTTTTT
TRBV15	.	TRBJ2-1	.	CATSRGGYAEQFF	TGTGCCACCAGCAGAGGGGGGTATGCTGAGCAGTTCTTC
TRBV6-5	.	TRBJ1-5	TRBD1	CASREGGTGSQPQHF	TGTGCCAGCAGGGAGGGTGGGACAGGGAGTCAGCCCCAGCATTTT
TRBV4-3	.	TRBJ2-3	TRBD2	CASSQAWRGAGGTDTQYF	TGCGCCAGCAGCCAAGCGTGGCGGGGGGCAGGTGGCACAGATACGCAGTATTTT
TRBV5-5	.	TRBJ2-7	.	CASSFSGTDYEQYF	TGTGCCAGCAGCTTTTCCGGGACGGACTACGAGCAGTACTTC
TRBV7-8	.	TRBJ2-1	TRBD1	CASSGQGYSEQFF	TGTGCCAGCAGCGGACAGGGGTACTCTGAGCAGTTCTTC
TRBV6-5	.	TRBJ2-1	.	CASRDRDSYNEQFF	TGTGCCAGCAGGGACCGGGACTCCTACAATGAGCAGTTCTTC
TRBV4-3	.	TRBJ1-1	.	CASSQSWQGTLEAFF	TGCGCCAGCAGCCAATCATGGCAGGGGACCCTAGAAGCTTTCTTT
TRBV5-4	.	TRBJ1-2	.	CASRKQGGGGYTF	TGTGCCAGCAGGAAACAGGGAGGCGGTGGCTACACCTTC
TRBV19	.	TRBJ1-1	.	CASSISPNTEAFF	TGTGCCAGTAGTATTAGCCCGAACACTGAAGCTTTCTTT
TRBV7-2	.	TRBJ2-5	TRBD1	CASSPDRGETQYF	TGTGCCAGCAGCCCGGACAGGGGTGAGACCCAGTACTTC